The rows below give T cell receptor beta chains drawn from one sample of a study of cytomegalovirus exposure and HLA in healthy donors. Using immunoSEQ multiplex PCR, the repertoire was profiled, and TCRdb retains in-frame clones only, with some absent. The data hold approximately 110,000 clones, with over 80% observed a single time. The sample was PBMCs. The receptors shown here come from a man aged 30 to 39 in good health and CMV-seropositive. The CDR3 runs from the conserved cysteine through the conserved F or W. D genes are given only for firm matches. Clone size appears in some rows only: once, few, many, or a class for an expanded clone.

>.|TRBJ2-3|TRBV6-6|TRBD1
CASSIQGAGLTDTQYF
TGTGCCAGCAGCATCCAGGGGGCAGGACTCACAGATACGCAGTATTTT
>.|TRBJ2-3|TRBV5-1|.
CASSLGLARDTQYF
TGCGCCAGCAGCTTGGGGCTAGCGAGGGATACGCAGTATTTT
>.|TRBJ2-5|TRBV15|.
CATSREQVQETQYF
TGTGCCACCAGCAGAGAACAAGTACAAGAGACCCAGTACTTC
>.|TRBJ2-7|TRBV28|.
CASSLTGSSYEQYF
TGTGCCAGCAGTTTAACAGGGAGCTCCTACGAGCAGTACTTC
>.|TRBJ2-5|TRBV6-5|TRBD1
CASRAGTGSPTQYF
TGTGCCAGCAGGGCCGGGACAGGATCGCCGACCCAGTACTTC
>.|TRBJ2-2|TRBV4-3|TRBD1
CASSYETGRNTGELFF
TGCGCCAGCAGCTATGAGACAGGGCGCAACACCGGGGAGCTGTTTTTT
>.|TRBJ1-4|TRBV2|.
CASSGGPNEKLFF
TGTGCCAGCAGTGGGGGGCCTAATGAAAAACTGTTTTTT
>few|TRBJ1-3|TRBV9|.
CASSGHTGDTIYF
TGTGCCAGCAGCGGGCACACCGGGGACACCATATATTTT
>.|TRBJ2-7|TRBV5-1|TRBD1
CASSLALGQDYEQYF
TGCGCCAGCAGCTTGGCCCTCGGACAGGACTACGAGCAGTACTTC
>few|TRBJ2-7|TRBV5-1|TRBD2
CASSWEGTYEQYF
TGCGCCAGCAGCTGGGAGGGAACCTACGAGCAGTACTTC
>.|TRBJ2-3|TRBV7-9|.
CASSLVGSQTRAQYF
TGTGCCAGCAGCTTAGTAGGGTCGCAGACTAGGGCGCAGTATTTT
>.|TRBJ2-7|TRBV7-9|TRBD1
CASSGSGGYTYEQYF
TGTGCCAGCAGCGGATCAGGGGGATATACCTACGAGCAGTACTTC
>.|TRBJ2-1|TRBV29-1|TRBD1
CSVEAGGFSYNEQFF
TGCAGCGTTGAAGCAGGGGGTTTTAGCTACAATGAGCAGTTCTTC
>few|TRBJ1-2|TRBV18|TRBD1
CASSQGADYGYTF
TGTGCCAGCTCACAGGGGGCAGACTATGGCTACACCTTC
>.|TRBJ2-3|TRBV5-4|TRBD2
CASSLPGLATDTQYF
TGTGCCAGCAGCTTGCCGGGACTAGCAACAGATACGCAGTATTTT
>.|TRBJ1-1|TRBV2|TRBD1
CASSEEGQVNTEAFF
TGTGCCAGCAGTGAGGAGGGACAGGTGAACACTGAAGCTTTCTTT
>few|TRBJ1-2|TRBV28|TRBD1
CASSSGTGYYGYTF
TGTGCCAGCAGTTCAGGGACAGGGTACTATGGCTACACCTTC
>.|TRBJ1-1|TRBV2|TRBD1
CASSEFRTGGGRAFF
TGTGCCAGCAGTGAATTCCGGACAGGGGGCGGTCGGGCTTTCTTT
>few|TRBJ2-7|TRBV7-6|TRBD1
CASSPNRGSPYEQYF
TGTGCCAGCAGCCCAAACAGGGGATCCCCCTACGAGCAGTACTTC
>.|TRBJ2-1|TRBV5-4|TRBD2
CASSVTSGGAIDNEQFF
TGTGCCAGCAGCGTTACTAGCGGGGGGGCTATCGACAATGAGCAGTTCTTC
>.|TRBJ2-1|TRBV4-1|.
CASRPQGVSYNEQFF
TGCGCCAGCAGACCACAGGGTGTTTCCTACAATGAGCAGTTCTTC
>.|TRBJ1-5|TRBV5-5|TRBD1
CASSGQGNQPQHF
TGTGCCAGCAGTGGACAGGGCAATCAGCCCCAGCATTTT
>few|TRBJ1-1|TRBV6-5|.
CASSYSRSTEAFF
TGTGCCAGCAGTTACTCGAGGTCCACTGAAGCTTTCTTT
>.|TRBJ2-5|TRBV4-2|.
CASSQGTEETQYF
TGTGCCAGCAGCCAAGGGACAGAAGAGACCCAGTACTTC